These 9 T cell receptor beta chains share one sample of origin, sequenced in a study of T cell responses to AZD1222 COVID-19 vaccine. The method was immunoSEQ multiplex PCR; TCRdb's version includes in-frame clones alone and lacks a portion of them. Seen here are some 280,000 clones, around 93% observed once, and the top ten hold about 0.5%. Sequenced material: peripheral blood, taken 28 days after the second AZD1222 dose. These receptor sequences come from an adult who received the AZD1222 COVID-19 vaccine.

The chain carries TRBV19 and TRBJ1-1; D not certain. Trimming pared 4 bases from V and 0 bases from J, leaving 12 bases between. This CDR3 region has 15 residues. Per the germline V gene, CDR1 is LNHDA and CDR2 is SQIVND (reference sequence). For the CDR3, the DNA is TGTGCCAGTAGTAAGGGCCGACCGATGAACACTGAAGCTTTCTTT. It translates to CASSKGRPMNTEAFF.

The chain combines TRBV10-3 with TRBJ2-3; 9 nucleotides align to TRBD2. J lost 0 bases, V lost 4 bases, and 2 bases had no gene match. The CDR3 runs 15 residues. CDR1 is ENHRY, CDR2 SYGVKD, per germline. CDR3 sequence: CAISATSGSTDTQYF. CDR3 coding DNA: TGTGCCATCAGTGCTACTAGCGGGAGCACAGATACGCAGTATTTT.

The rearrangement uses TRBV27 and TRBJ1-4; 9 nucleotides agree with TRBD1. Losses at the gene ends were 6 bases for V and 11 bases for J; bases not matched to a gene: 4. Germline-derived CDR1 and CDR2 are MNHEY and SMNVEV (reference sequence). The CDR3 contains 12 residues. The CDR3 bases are TGTGCCAGCAGAGGGGGGACAGGGAAACTGTTTTTT. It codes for CASRGGTGKLFF.

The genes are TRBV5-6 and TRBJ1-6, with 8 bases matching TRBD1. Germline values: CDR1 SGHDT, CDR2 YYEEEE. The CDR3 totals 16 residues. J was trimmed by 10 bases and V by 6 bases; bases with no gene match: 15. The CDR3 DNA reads TGTGCCAGCACCCGGTGGGGGACAGGAGAATTCTCACCCCTCCACTTT. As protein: CASTRWGTGEFSPLHF.

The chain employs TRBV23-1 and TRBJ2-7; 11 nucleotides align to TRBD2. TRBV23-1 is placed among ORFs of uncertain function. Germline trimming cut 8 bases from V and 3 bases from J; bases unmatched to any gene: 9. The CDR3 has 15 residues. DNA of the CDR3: TGCGCCAGCGGCATAGCGGGGGGGCCTGTCTACGAGCAGTACTTC. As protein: CASGIAGGPVYEQYF.

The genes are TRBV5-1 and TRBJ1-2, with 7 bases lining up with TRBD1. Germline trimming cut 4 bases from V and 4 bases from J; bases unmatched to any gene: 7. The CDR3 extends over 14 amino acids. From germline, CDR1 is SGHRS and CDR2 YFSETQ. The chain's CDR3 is CASSTGQASYGYTF. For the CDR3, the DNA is TGCGCCAGCAGCACCGGACAGGCGAGCTATGGCTACACCTTC. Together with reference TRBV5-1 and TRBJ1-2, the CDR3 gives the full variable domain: KAGVTQTPRYLIKTRGQQVTLSCSPISGHRSVSWYQQTPGQGLQFLFEYFSETQRNKGNFPGRFSGRQFSNSRSEMNVSTLELGDSALYLCASSTGQASYGYTFGSGTRLTVV.

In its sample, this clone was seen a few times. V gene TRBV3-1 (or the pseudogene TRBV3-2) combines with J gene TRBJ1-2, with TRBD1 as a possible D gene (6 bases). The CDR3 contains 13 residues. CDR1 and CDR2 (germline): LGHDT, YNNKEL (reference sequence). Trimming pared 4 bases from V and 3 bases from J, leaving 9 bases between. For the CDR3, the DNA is TGTGCCAGCAGCCCGGAGGGGGACTATGGCTACACCTTC. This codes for CASSPEGDYGYTF.

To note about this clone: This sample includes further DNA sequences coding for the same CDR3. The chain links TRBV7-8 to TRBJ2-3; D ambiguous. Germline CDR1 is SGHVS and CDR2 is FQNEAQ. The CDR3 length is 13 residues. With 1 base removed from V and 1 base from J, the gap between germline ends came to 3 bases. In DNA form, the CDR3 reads TGTGCCAGCAGCTTAGGGGGCACAGATACGCAGTATTTT. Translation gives CASSLGGTDTQYF.

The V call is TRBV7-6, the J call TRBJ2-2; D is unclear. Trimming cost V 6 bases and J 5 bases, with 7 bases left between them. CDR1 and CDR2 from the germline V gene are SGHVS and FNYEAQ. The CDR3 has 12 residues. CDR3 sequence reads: CASRKATGELFF. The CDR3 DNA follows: TGTGCCAGCAGAAAGGCTACCGGGGAGCTGTTTTTT.